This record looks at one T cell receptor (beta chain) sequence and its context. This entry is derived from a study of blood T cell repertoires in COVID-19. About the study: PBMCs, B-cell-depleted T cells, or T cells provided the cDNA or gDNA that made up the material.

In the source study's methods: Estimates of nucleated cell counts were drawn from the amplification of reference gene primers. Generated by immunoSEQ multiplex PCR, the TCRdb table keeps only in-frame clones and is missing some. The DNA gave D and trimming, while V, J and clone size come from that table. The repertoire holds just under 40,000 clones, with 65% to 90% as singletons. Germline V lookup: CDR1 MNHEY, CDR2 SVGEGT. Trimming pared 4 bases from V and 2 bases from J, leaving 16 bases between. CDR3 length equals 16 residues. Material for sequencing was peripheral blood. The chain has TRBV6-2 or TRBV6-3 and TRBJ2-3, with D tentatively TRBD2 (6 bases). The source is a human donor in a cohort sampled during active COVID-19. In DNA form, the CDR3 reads TGTGCCAGCAGTTGGGGACTCTACCGAGCCACAGATACGCAGTATTTT. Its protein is CASSWGLYRATDTQYF.